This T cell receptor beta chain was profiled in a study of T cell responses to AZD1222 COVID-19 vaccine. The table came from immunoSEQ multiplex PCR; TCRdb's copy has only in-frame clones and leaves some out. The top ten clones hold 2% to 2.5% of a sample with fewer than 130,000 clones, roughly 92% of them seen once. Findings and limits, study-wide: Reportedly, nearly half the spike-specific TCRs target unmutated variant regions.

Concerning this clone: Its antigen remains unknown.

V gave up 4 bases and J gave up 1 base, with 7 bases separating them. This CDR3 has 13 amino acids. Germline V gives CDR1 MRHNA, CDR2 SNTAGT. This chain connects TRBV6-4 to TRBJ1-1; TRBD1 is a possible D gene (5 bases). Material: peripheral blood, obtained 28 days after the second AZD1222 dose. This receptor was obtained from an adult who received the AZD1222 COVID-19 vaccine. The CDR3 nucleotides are TGTGCCAGCAGTGCGACAGAGAACACTGAAGCTTTCTTT. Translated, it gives CASSATENTEAFF.